These 18 T cell receptor beta chains came from one sample sequenced in a study of control samples from healthy donors and cancer patients. The method was immunoSEQ multiplex PCR; TCRdb's version includes in-frame clones alone and lacks a portion of them. This table has around 80,000 clones, about 94% appearing once. The sample consisted of blood. These receptors were taken from a woman between 25 and 40 years old in good health.

The chain joins TRBV5-1 to TRBJ1-6, with TRBD1 matching over 7 bases. Per germline, CDR1 SGHRS and CDR2 YFSETQ. V lost 9 bases, J lost 7 bases, and 10 bases stayed unmatched. There are 14 residues in the CDR3. CDR3 DNA: TGCGCCACAAGCACGGGACAGCAAAATTCACCCCTCCACTTT. Translating it yields CATSTGQQNSPLHF.

V usage is TRBV2 and J usage is TRBJ1-4; the D is unclear. The CDR3 is 13 residues long. V gave up 7 bases and J gave up 4 bases, with 10 bases separating them. The germline V gene encodes CDR1 SNHLY and CDR2 FYNNEI. CDR3 region: CASNPGINEKLFF. The CDR3, as DNA: TGTGCCAGCAACCCCGGTATTAATGAAAAACTGTTTTTT.

V gene TRBV30 combines with J gene TRBJ1-2; D is perhaps TRBD1 (5 bases). Trimming shortened V by 4 bases and J by 4 bases, and 10 bases separated the two germline ends. The length of the CDR3 is 12 residues. Germline assignment: CDR1 GTSNPN and CDR2 SVGIG (reference sequence). The CDR3 coding sequence is TGTGCCTGGACCCCAGGGTTCTATGGCTACACCTTC. Amino acids: CAWTPGFYGYTF.

V is TRBV6-5 and J is TRBJ1-1; D might be TRBD1 (5 bases). Germline CDR1 reads MNHEY; CDR2 reads SVGAGI. Trimming took off 7 bases at V and 4 bases at J, with 16 bases between the two ends. This CDR3 has 14 residues. For the CDR3, the DNA is TGTGCCAGCACCAATGACAGACCTTTCACTGAAGCTTTCTTT. Its protein product is CASTNDRPFTEAFF.

The gene calls are TRBV19 and TRBJ1-1; 7 nucleotides match TRBD1. The germline V gene encodes CDR1 LNHDA and CDR2 SQIVND (reference sequence). This CDR3 is built from 16 residues. V lost 3 bases, J lost 0 bases, and 7 bases stayed unmatched. Here the CDR3 reads CASSISGQLLNTEAFF. CDR3 nucleotide sequence: TGTGCCAGTAGTATCTCGGGACAGCTCTTGAACACTGAAGCTTTCTTT.

J is TRBJ2-3 and V is TRBV5-1; TRBD1 matches at 12 bases. Germline V CDR1 and CDR2: SGHRS, YFSETQ. V dropped 1 base and J dropped 6; count of bases not matched to a gene: 9. The CDR3 contains 17 residues. The CDR3 DNA is TGCGCCAGCAGCTTGCCCGGGACAGGGGGCGCGGGGGATACGCAGTATTTT. It yields the protein CASSLPGTGGAGDTQYF.

The chain's CDR3 is CAWSAGYNSPLHF. The CDR3 bases are TGTGCCTGGAGTGCAGGTTATAATTCACCCCTCCACTTT. This chain joins TRBV30 and TRBJ1-6; D is ambiguous. Germline values: CDR1 GTSNPN, CDR2 SVGIG (reference sequence). V lost 1 base to trimming and J lost 4 bases, with 5 bases between them. The CDR3 is 13 amino acids.

The rearrangement links TRBV13 to TRBJ2-4; unclear D gene. With 2 bases removed from V and 0 bases from J, the gap between germline ends came to 5 bases. Germline values: CDR1 PRHDT, CDR2 FYEKMQ (reference sequence). This CDR3 contains 14 residues. CDR3 in DNA: TGTGCCAGCAGCTTATCGATAGCCAAAAACATTCAGTACTTC. This sequence encodes CASSLSIAKNIQYF.

This chain uses TRBV15 with TRBJ2-1; D not certain. Trimming left V 6 bases short and J 0 bases short, with 6 bases between. The CDR3 spans 13 residues. CDR1 and CDR2 (germline): LNHNV, YYDKDF (reference sequence). The CDR3: CATSSRSYNEQFF. The CDR3 DNA reads TGTGCCACCAGTTCGCGCTCCTACAATGAGCAGTTCTTC.

The genes are TRBV19 and TRBJ1-1, with 9 bases that match TRBD1. This CDR3 has 15 residues. Germline V lookup: CDR1 LNHDA, CDR2 SQIVND (reference sequence). Trimming took 7 bases from V and 12 from J; bases not matched to a gene: 18. The CDR3 region is CASNNEPGQGIITFF. DNA for the CDR3: TGTGCCAGTAACAACGAGCCGGGACAGGGTATTATAACTTTCTTT.

This clone was seen just once. The J gene is TRBJ1-2, the V gene TRBV11-2, with D tentatively TRBD1 (6 bases). Germline lookup yields CDR1 SGHAT and CDR2 FQNNGV. CDR3 length equals 14 residues. Trimming cost V 5 bases and J 2 bases, with 12 bases left between them. CDR3 region: CASSETGLNYGYTF. CDR3 DNA sequence: TGTGCCAGCAGCGAGACAGGCCTAAACTATGGCTACACCTTC.

V gene TRBV11-2 combines with J gene TRBJ1-4; tentative D call: TRBD1 (6 bases). This CDR3 is 13 amino acids long. The germline V and J ends were trimmed by 0 bases and 11 bases, with 10 bases remaining between them. Germline values: CDR1 SGHAT, CDR2 FQNNGV. The CDR3 region has the DNA TGTGCCAGCAGCTTAGATTCAGGGGACAAACTGTTTTTT. Translated: CASSLDSGDKLFF.

The genes are TRBV14 and TRBJ2-7; D uncertain. The CDR3 has 12 amino acids. Germline V CDR1 and CDR2: SGHDN, FVKESK. V lost 1 base, J lost 1 base, and 2 bases lay in between. This CDR3 is CASSQASYEQYF. The CDR3 region has the DNA TGTGCCAGCAGCCAAGCATCCTACGAGCAGTACTTC.

The chain joins TRBV6-5 to TRBJ1-3, with D unclear. The germline gives CDR1 MNHEY, CDR2 SVGAGI. V was trimmed by 6 bases and J by 4 bases, leaving 10 bases between them. This CDR3 spans 13 amino acids. In nucleotides, the CDR3 is TGTGCCAGCAGGGACCTATTGGGAAACACCATATATTTT. Translating gives CASRDLLGNTIYF.

The chain has TRBV2 and TRBJ1-5, with no clear D. Trimming took off 10 bases at V and 3 bases at J, with 13 bases between the two ends. The CDR3 has 13 amino acids. Germline CDR1 is SNHLY and CDR2 is FYNNEI. The CDR3 region is CATTQRNNQPQHF. In nucleotides, the CDR3 is TGTGCCACCACACAGAGGAACAATCAGCCCCAGCATTTT.

In this sample, this clone turned up once. This chain joins TRBV18 and TRBJ2-6; no firm D call. Germline V lookup: CDR1 KGHSH, CDR2 LQKENI. This CDR3 comprises 15 residues. The V gene lost 2 bases and the J gene lost 3 bases, with 8 bases spanning the gap. CDR3 sequence (DNA): TGTGCCAGCTCACCAGGGGTGGATGGGGCCAACGTCCTGACTTTC. Protein: CASSPGVDGANVLTF.

The rearrangement links TRBV25-1 to TRBJ1-3; D call uncertain. The V end was cut by 1 base, the J end by 1 base, with 14 bases between. The CDR3 consists of 17 residues. In germline, CDR1 is MGHDK, CDR2 SYGVNS. The CDR3 sequence: CASSEWEALVSGNTIYF. DNA for the CDR3: TGTGCCAGCAGTGAATGGGAAGCCCTAGTGTCTGGAAACACCATATATTTT.

The chain combines TRBV25-1 with TRBJ2-1; 9 bases fit TRBD1. Germline CDR1 MGHDK, CDR2 SYGVNS. After removal of 4 bases from V and 7 bases from J, the junction contained 14 bases not matched to a gene. The CDR3 spans 17 residues. CDR3 sequence (DNA): TGTGCCAGCAGTGGGGGGGACAGGGAAAAGGGGATGAATGAGCAGTTCTTC. Translating gives CASSGGDREKGMNEQFF.